These 15 T cell receptor beta chains originate from one sample sequenced in a study of T cells in Graves' hyperthyroidism and ophthalmopathy. Researchers amplified the TCR beta CDR3 regions from RNA transcripts. Using the HTBI primer set, a first-round RT-PCR was run on the TCR CDR3. TCRdb processed the multiplex PCR reads anew with MiXCR; each CDR3 protein has one entry. This sample has hundreds of thousands of distinct CDR3 sequences, with about 45% found just once. Sequenced sample: peripheral blood or thyroid tissue (not recorded which). The receptors stem from an adult man with Graves' disease, either hyperthyroidism or ophthalmopathy (not recorded which).

This clonotype has a handful of counts. The genes are TRBV19 and TRBJ1-2; D is uncertain. This CDR3 is built from 14 residues. Germline V lookup: CDR1 LNHDA, CDR2 SQIVND (reference sequence). Trimming took 2 bases from V and 7 from J, leaving 14 bases between them. The CDR3 loop reads CASSISPHKSGYTF. CDR3 nucleotide sequence: TGTGCCAGTAGTATATCCCCCCACAAGAGTGGCTACACCTTC.

The DNA of the CDR3 is TGCAGTGCTCTGGCGGTGGAGACTAGCGGGAGTTTCTACGAGCAGTACTTC. It codes for CSALAVETSGSFYEQYF. The chain has TRBV20-1 and TRBJ2-7; TRBD2 aligns across 12 bases. Trimming removed 5 bases from V and 3 bases from J; junction bases left unmatched: 14. Germline-derived CDR1 and CDR2 are DFQATT and SNEGSKA (reference sequence). The CDR3 has 17 amino acids.

This clonotype was observed a few times. The rearrangement links TRBV12-3 or TRBV12-4 to TRBJ1-4; D remains unclear. V lost 6 bases to trimming and J lost 4 bases, with 9 bases between them. The CDR3 spans 13 residues. The chain's CDR3 is CASRIRVNEKLFF. The CDR3, as DNA: TGTGCCAGCAGGATCCGGGTTAATGAAAAACTGTTTTTT.

This clonotype was seen a handful of times. The J gene is TRBJ1-2, the V gene TRBV29-1, with D maybe TRBD1 (5 bases). Germline loops: CDR1 SQVTM, CDR2 ANQGSEA. This CDR3 comprises 15 residues. The V end was cut by 7 bases, the J end by 7 bases, with 25 bases between. The CDR3 here is CSASGSGGGHGGYTF. Written as DNA, the CDR3 is TGCAGCGCCTCAGGGTCGGGGGGGGGTCACGGTGGCTACACCTTC.

J is TRBJ2-6 and V is TRBV7-9, with D maybe TRBD1 (6 bases). CDR3 length: 16 amino acids. Trimming removed 4 bases from V and 4 bases from J, with 14 bases in between. Germline values: CDR1 SEHNR, CDR2 FQNEAQ (reference sequence). The CDR3 coding sequence is TGTGCCAGCAGCTCGACCCTTGGGACAGGGGCCAACGTCCTGACTTTC. This sequence encodes CASSSTLGTGANVLTF.

There are many counts of this clonotype. This chain uses TRBV29-1 with TRBJ1-4; the match to TRBD1 covers 8 bases. Germline V CDR1 and CDR2: SQVTM, ANQGSEA. J was trimmed by 0 bases and V by 6 bases; bases with no gene match: 9. This CDR3 is built from 16 residues. The chain's CDR3 is CSVTTGTGTTNEKLFF. CDR3 DNA sequence: TGCAGCGTGACCACCGGGACAGGCACAACTAATGAAAAACTGTTTTTT.

This clonotype was picked up a small number of times. One junction end does not reproduce the germline sequence, and a read error may be involved. The chain carries TRBV10-3 and TRBJ1-6, with 8 bases that match TRBD1. The CDR3 has 15 amino acids. Looked up from germline, CDR1 is ENHRY and CDR2 is SYGVKD. The CDR3 bases are TGTGCCAGCAGTAACGGACAGGGCGGTAATTCACCCCTCCACTTT. Translation: CASSNGQGGNSPLHF.

This clonotype was counted a few times. The chain has TRBV18 and TRBJ2-5; D perhaps matches TRBD1 (5 bases). The germline V gene encodes CDR1 KGHSH and CDR2 LQKENI. CDR3 length equals 14 residues. V was clipped by 0 bases and J by 2 bases, with 7 bases between them. The CDR3 DNA reads TGTGCCAGCTCACCACCAAACAGGCAAGAGACCCAGTACTTC. Its translation: CASSPPNRQETQYF. The whole variable domain, remainder taken from reference TRBV18 and TRBJ2-5, is NAGVMQNPRHLVRRRGQEARLRCSPMKGHSHVYWYRQLPEEGLKFMVYLQKENIIDESGMPKERFSAEFPKEGPSILRIQQVVRGDSAAYFCASSPPNRQETQYFGPGTRLLVL.

Only a few counts were recorded for this clonotype. The chain recombines TRBV6-1 with TRBJ2-5; D not resolved. V lost 9 bases and J lost 4, with 15 bases in between. Germline assignment: CDR1 MNHNS and CDR2 SASEGT. The CDR3 is made up of 13 amino acids. In DNA form, the CDR3 reads TGTGCCAGGGCCAGTGGGCCCCGAGAGACCCAGTACTTC. This codes for CARASGPRETQYF.

The rearrangement uses TRBV29-1 and TRBJ2-2, with D perhaps TRBD1 or TRBD2 (6 bases each). The CDR3 is 14 residues long. The ends were cut back, 6 bases at V and 3 bases at J, with 14 bases in the middle. Per the germline V gene, CDR1 is SQVTM and CDR2 is ANQGSEA. In DNA form, the CDR3 reads TGCAGCGTAGGAGTCCGGGGGCACACCGGGGAGCTGTTTTTT. This sequence encodes CSVGVRGHTGELFF.

The genes are TRBV29-1 and TRBJ2-5; the match to TRBD1 covers 9 bases. V gave up 7 bases and J gave up 5 bases; unmatched junction bases: 8. Germline V gives CDR1 SQVTM, CDR2 ANQGSEA. This CDR3 has 13 amino acids. CDR3 nucleotides: TGCAGCGCCCGGACAGGGGTAGTTGAGACCCAGTACTTC. It is translated as CSARTGVVETQYF.

The rearrangement joins TRBV7-2 to TRBJ2-2; D may be TRBD2 (6 bases). The V end lost 6 bases, the J end lost 6 bases, and 20 bases lay between the germline ends. Germline V CDR1 and CDR2: SGHTA, FQGNSA. The CDR3 is 16 residues long. The CDR3 DNA follows: TGTGCCAGCAGTCGGGCGGCGGGGCGGGATTCCGGGGAGCTGTTTTTT. Its translation: CASSRAAGRDSGELFF.

Regarding this clonotype: This could be a read error, since a much larger clone is one nucleotide away. The rearrangement uses TRBV29-1 and TRBJ1-2; 7 bases map to TRBD1. V gave up 8 bases and J gave up 4 bases; unmatched junction bases: 7. CDR3 length: 12 amino acids. Germline loops: CDR1 SQVTM, CDR2 ANQGSEA. The CDR3 nucleotides are TGCAGCACCCTCAGGGGGGGCTATGGCTACACCTTC. Protein sequence: CSTLRGGYGYTF.

This clonotype has at least ten counts. The rearrangement joins TRBV29-1 to TRBJ1-2, with TRBD1 matching 8 bases. The V and J ends lost 1 base and 4 bases, in that order; junction bases with no gene match: 5. CDR1 SQVTM and CDR2 ANQGSEA come from the germline V gene. This CDR3 has 14 residues. CDR3 nucleotide sequence: TGCAGCGTTGAAGTAAGCGGGACAGGCTATGGCTACACCTTC. It yields the protein CSVEVSGTGYGYTF.

This clonotype was recorded many times. The chain carries TRBV7-9 and TRBJ1-2; 7 bases are a match to TRBD1. V was pared by 2 bases and J by 1 base, with 7 bases of the junction left unmatched. The CDR3 consists of 16 residues. CDR1 is SEHNR, CDR2 FQNEAQ, per germline (reference sequence). CDR3 in amino acids: CASSLFIGGDNYGYTF. Here the CDR3 DNA reads TGTGCCAGCAGCTTATTCATAGGGGGCGATAACTATGGCTACACCTTC.